The T cell receptor (beta chain) described here comes from a study of neurological immune-mediated disorders. TCRdb re-called the 5' RACE reads with MiXCR, one entry per CDR3 protein. The sample lists fewer than 45,000 distinct CDR3 sequences, 11% occurring once. Within the sample, this clonotype is medium-sized (0.01 to 0.1%). This CDR3 contains 14 residues. CDR1 and CDR2 from the germline V gene are MDHEN and SYDVKM. V lost 5 bases to trimming and J lost 4 bases, with 14 bases between them. This sample's time point: technical triplicate 1. The unsorted libraries were prepared from 2 million PBMCs (stored at -80 C).

The TCR comes from a man aged 55 to 70 with HTLV-1-associated myelopathy (HAM/TSP). Sequenced: PBMCs. This chain joins TRBV28 and TRBJ2-5; D is possibly TRBD2 (5 bases). The CDR3 DNA follows: TGTGCCAGCAGTCAGGACTCAACCTCAGAGACCCAGTACTTC. Amino acids: CASSQDSTSETQYF.